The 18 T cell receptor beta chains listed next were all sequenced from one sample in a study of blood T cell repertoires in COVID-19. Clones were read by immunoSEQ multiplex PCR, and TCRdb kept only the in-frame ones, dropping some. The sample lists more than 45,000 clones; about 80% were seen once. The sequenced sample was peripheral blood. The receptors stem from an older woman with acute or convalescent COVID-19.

As DNA, the CDR3 is TGTGCCAGCAGTTTGACCCTTTTGGGAGCGAATGAAAAACTGTTTTTT. Translated, it gives CASSLTLLGANEKLFF. This sequence joins TRBV27 and TRBJ1-4; D is uncertain. The CDR3 consists of 16 residues. CDR1 MNHEY and CDR2 SMNVEV come from the germline V gene (reference sequence). V lost 3 bases and J lost 5, with 16 bases in between.

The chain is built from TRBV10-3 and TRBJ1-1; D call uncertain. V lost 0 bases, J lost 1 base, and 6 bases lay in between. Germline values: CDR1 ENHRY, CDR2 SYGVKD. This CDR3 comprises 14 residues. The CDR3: CAISESPENTEAFF. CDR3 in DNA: TGTGCCATCAGTGAGTCGCCAGAGAACACTGAAGCTTTCTTT.

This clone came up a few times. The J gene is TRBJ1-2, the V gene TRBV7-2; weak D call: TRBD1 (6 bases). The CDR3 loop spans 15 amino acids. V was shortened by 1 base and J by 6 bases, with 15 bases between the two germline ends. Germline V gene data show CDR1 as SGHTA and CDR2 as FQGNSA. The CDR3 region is CASSLVWGRRDGYTF. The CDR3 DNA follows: TGTGCCAGCAGCTTAGTTTGGGGGCGCCGGGATGGCTACACCTTC.

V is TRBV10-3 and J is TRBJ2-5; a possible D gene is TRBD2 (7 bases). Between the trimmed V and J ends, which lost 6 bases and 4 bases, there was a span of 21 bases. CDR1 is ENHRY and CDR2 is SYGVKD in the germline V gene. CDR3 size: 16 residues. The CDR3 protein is CAIRASPGGGGETQYF. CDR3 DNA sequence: TGTGCCATCAGGGCCTCCCCGGGGGGAGGGGGAGAGACCCAGTACTTC.

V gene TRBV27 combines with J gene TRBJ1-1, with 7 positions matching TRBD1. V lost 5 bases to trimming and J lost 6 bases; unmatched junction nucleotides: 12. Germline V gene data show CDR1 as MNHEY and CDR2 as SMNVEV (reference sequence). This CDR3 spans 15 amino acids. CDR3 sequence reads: CASSPRQGGTSEAFF. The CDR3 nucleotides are TGTGCCAGCAGTCCACGACAGGGTGGAACTTCTGAAGCTTTCTTT.

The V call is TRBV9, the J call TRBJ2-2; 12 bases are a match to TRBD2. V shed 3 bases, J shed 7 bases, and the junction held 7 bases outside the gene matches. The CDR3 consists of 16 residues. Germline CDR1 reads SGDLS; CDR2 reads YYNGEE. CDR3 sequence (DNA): TGTGCCAGCAGCGCCCGACTAGCGGGGGTTTTCGGGGAGCTGTTTTTT. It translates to CASSARLAGVFGELFF. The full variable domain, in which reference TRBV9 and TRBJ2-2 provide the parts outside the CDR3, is DSGVTQTPKHLITATGQRVTLRCSPRSGDLSVYWYQQSLDQGLQFLIQYYNGEERAKGNILERFSAQQFPDLHSELNLSSLELGDSALYFCASSARLAGVFGELFFGEGSRLTVL.

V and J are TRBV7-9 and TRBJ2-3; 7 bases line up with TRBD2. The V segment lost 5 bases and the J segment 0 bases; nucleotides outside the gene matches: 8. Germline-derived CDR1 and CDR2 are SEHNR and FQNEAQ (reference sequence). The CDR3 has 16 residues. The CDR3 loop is CASSPTRGGSTDTQYF. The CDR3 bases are TGTGCCAGCAGCCCCACCCGCGGGGGTAGCACAGATACGCAGTATTTT.

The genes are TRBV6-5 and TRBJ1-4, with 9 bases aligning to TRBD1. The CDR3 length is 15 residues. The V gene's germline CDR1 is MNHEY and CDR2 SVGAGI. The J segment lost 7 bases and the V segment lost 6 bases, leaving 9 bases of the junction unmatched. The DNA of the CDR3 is TGTGCCAGCAGCTTACAGGGGGCAGGATTTGAAAAACTGTTTTTT. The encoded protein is CASSLQGAGFEKLFF.

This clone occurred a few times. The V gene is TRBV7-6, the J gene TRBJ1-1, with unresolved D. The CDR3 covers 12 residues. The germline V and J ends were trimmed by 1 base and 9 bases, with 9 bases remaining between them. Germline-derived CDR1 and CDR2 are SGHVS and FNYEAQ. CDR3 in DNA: TGTGCCAGCAGCTTAGTGGCAGGAAAAGCTTTCTTT. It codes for CASSLVAGKAFF.

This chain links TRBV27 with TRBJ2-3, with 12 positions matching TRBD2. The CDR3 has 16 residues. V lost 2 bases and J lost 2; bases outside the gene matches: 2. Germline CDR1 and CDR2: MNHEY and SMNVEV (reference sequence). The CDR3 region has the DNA TGTGCCAGCAGTTTACTAGCGGGGGGGACCACAGATACGCAGTATTTT. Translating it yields CASSLLAGGTTDTQYF.

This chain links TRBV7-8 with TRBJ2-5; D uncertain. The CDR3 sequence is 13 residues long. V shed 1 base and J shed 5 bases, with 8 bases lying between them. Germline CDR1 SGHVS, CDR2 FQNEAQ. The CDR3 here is CASSLGGWETQYF. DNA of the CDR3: TGTGCCAGCAGCTTAGGAGGCTGGGAGACCCAGTACTTC.

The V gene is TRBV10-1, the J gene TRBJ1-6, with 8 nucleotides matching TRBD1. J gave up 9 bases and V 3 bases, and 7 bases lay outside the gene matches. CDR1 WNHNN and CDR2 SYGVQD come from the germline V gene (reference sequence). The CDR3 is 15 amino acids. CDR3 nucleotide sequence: TGCGCCAGCAGTGACCCGACAGGGGAAGGTTCACCCCTCCACTTT. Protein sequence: CASSDPTGEGSPLHF.

The DNA of the CDR3 is TGTGCCAGTAGTCATGGGAGGGTTCGGACAGATACGCAGTATTTT. Its translation is CASSHGRVRTDTQYF. The rearrangement links TRBV19 to TRBJ2-3; TRBD2 matches at 7 bases. Germline V gene lookup returns CDR1 LNHDA and CDR2 SQIVND (reference sequence). J was trimmed by 3 bases and V by 5 bases; bases with no gene match: 8. This CDR3 is 15 amino acids long.

Here the CDR3 reads CASSLGQGGGYTF. The CDR3 nucleotides read TGTGCCAGCAGCTTAGGGCAGGGTGGTGGCTACACCTTC. The rearrangement joins TRBV7-9 to TRBJ1-2; a weak D match, TRBD1 (5 bases). This CDR3 is 13 amino acids long. The ends were cut back, 1 base at V and 7 bases at J, with 10 bases in the middle. Germline V CDR1 and CDR2: SEHNR, FQNEAQ (reference sequence).

CDR3: CASTPTGGGNTEAFF. The CDR3 bases are TGTGCCAGTACCCCAACAGGGGGGGGGAACACTGAAGCTTTCTTT. The chain joins TRBV19 to TRBJ1-1, with 8 bases identical to TRBD1. This CDR3 has 15 amino acids. The germline gives CDR1 LNHDA, CDR2 SQIVND (reference sequence). After removal of 7 bases from V and 1 base from J, the junction contained 8 bases not matched to a gene. Combining the CDR3 with reference TRBV19 and TRBJ1-1 gives the whole variable domain DGGITQSPKYLFRKEGQNVTLSCEQNLNHDAMYWYRQDPGQGLRLIYYSQIVNDFQKGDIAEGYSVSREKKESFPLTVTSAQKNPTAFYLCASTPTGGGNTEAFFGQGTRLTVV.

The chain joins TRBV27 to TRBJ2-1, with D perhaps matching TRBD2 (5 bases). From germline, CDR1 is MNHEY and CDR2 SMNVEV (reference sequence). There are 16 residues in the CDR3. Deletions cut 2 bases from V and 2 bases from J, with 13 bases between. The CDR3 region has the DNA TGTGCCAGCAGTTTACTAGCCCGGAGCACCTACAATGAGCAGTTCTTC. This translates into CASSLLARSTYNEQFF.

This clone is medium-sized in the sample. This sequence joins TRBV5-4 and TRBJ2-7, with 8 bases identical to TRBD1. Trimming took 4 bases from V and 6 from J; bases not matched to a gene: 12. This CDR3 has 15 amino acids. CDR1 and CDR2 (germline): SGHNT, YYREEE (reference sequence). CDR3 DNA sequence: TGTGCCAGCAGCCTACCGGGACAGGAAAGCACCGAGCAGTACTTC. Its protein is CASSLPGQESTEQYF.

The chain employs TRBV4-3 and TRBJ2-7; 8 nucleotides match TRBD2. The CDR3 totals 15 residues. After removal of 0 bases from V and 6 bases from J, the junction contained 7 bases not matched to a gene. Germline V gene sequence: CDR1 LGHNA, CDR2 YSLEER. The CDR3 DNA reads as TGCGCCAGCAGCCAAGATAGAGCGGGGGCGCGCGAGCAGTACTTC. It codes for CASSQDRAGAREQYF.